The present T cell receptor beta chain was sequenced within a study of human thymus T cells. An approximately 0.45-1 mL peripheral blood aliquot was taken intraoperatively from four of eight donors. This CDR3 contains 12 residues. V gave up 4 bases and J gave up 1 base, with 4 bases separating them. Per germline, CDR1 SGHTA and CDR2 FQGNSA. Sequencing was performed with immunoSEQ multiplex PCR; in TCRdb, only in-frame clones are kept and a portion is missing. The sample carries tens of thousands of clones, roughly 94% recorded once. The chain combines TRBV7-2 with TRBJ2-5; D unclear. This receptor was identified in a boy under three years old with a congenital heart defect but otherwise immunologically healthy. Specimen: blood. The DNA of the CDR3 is TGTGCCAGCAGCTACCTCCAAGAGACCCAGTACTTC. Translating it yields CASSYLQETQYF.